A single sample is the source of the 28 T cell receptor beta chains below, sequenced in a study of blood T cell repertoires in COVID-19. Libraries were prepared by immunoSEQ multiplex PCR; TCRdb keeps only in-frame clonotypes and omits some of them. This table has over 70,000 clones, about 72% appearing once. The sample comprised peripheral blood. Receptor source: an older man with active or convalescent COVID-19.

The J gene is TRBJ2-5, the V gene TRBV5-1; 7 nucleotides agree with TRBD1. The CDR3 sequence is 13 residues long. V lost 6 bases to trimming and J lost 3 bases; unmatched junction nucleotides: 5. The germline gives CDR1 SGHRS, CDR2 YFSETQ. Here the CDR3 reads CASTGTVEETQYF. The CDR3, as DNA: TGCGCCAGCACCGGGACAGTAGAAGAGACCCAGTACTTC.

The chain combines TRBV5-4 with TRBJ2-7; 8 bases are shared with TRBD1. Germline assignment: CDR1 SGHNT and CDR2 YYREEE (reference sequence). CDR3 length: 14 residues. V shed 4 bases and J 3 bases; nucleotides not matched to a gene: 6. DNA for the CDR3: TGTGCCAGCAGCCCCGGGACAGGCTTCTACGAGCAGTACTTC. Translating gives CASSPGTGFYEQYF.

J is TRBJ1-2 and V is TRBV28; TRBD1 matches 10 bases. The V segment lost 9 bases and the J segment 4 bases; nucleotides outside the gene matches: 5. Germline values: CDR1 MDHEN, CDR2 SYDVKM. There are 13 residues in the CDR3. The CDR3 sequence is CASNRDRGYGYTF. The CDR3 nucleotides read TGTGCCAGTAACCGGGACAGGGGCTATGGCTACACCTTC.

The rearrangement uses TRBV10-2 and TRBJ1-5; TRBD1 matches at 8 bases. CDR1 and CDR2 (germline): WSHSY, SAAADI. J was trimmed by 6 bases and V by 7 bases; bases with no gene match: 8. The CDR3 is made up of 14 amino acids. The CDR3 region has the DNA TGCGCCAGCAAAAAACAGGGGGTCGGTCAGCCCCAGCATTTT. It yields the protein CASKKQGVGQPQHF.

CDR3 protein: CASSSTGFTEAFF. The CDR3 coding sequence is TGTGCCAGCAGCTCAACAGGGTTCACTGAAGCTTTCTTT. V gene TRBV14 combines with J gene TRBJ1-1, with D tentatively TRBD1 (6 bases). The CDR3 has 13 residues. CDR1 and CDR2 from the germline V gene are SGHDN and FVKESK. Trimming took off 5 bases at V and 4 bases at J, with 11 bases between the two ends.

The CDR3 DNA reads TGTGCCAGCAGTTTTGGAAGGGACAGCCCTTACAATGAGCAGTTCTTC. Translation gives CASSFGRDSPYNEQFF. The chain links TRBV6-5 to TRBJ2-1; 7 nucleotides align to TRBD1. Germline values: CDR1 MNHEY, CDR2 SVGAGI. The CDR3 consists of 16 residues. After removal of 4 bases from V and 4 bases from J, the junction contained 10 bases not matched to a gene.

The CDR3 region is CASSDVTGGSSNEQFF. CDR3 in DNA: TGTGCCAGCAGCGATGTTACAGGGGGAAGTTCCAATGAGCAGTTCTTC. This chain uses TRBV7-9 with TRBJ2-1, with TRBD1 identical over 8 bases. The CDR3 is 16 residues long. Germline V lookup: CDR1 SEHNR, CDR2 FQNEAQ (reference sequence). Germline trimming cut 5 bases from V and 6 bases from J; bases unmatched to any gene: 12.

The rearrangement links TRBV7-6 to TRBJ2-1; the match to TRBD2 covers 10 bases. J was trimmed by 2 bases and V by 5 bases; bases with no gene match: 6. CDR3 length equals 16 residues. Germline CDR1 is SGHVS and CDR2 is FNYEAQ. The CDR3 DNA is TGTGCCAGCAGCGGATTTAGCGGGGGGACCTACAATGAGCAGTTCTTC. Translated: CASSGFSGGTYNEQFF.

The genes are TRBV7-9 and TRBJ1-1; the match to TRBD1 covers 9 bases. The CDR3 is 14 residues long. The V segment lost 1 base and the J segment 8 bases; nucleotides outside the gene matches: 5. Per the germline V gene, CDR1 is SEHNR and CDR2 is FQNEAQ (reference sequence). For the CDR3, the DNA is TGTGCCAGCAGCTTAGGGGACAGGGCGGCAGAAGCTTTCTTT. It yields the protein CASSLGDRAAEAFF. The full variable domain, rest sourced from reference TRBV7-9 and TRBJ1-1, is DTGVSQNPRHKITKRGQNVTFRCDPISEHNRLYWYRQTLGQGPEFLTYFQNEAQLEKSRLLSDRFSAERPKGSFSTLEIQRTEQGDSAMYLCASSLGDRAAEAFFGQGTRLTVV.

The V gene is TRBV30, the J gene TRBJ2-1, with D tentatively TRBD2 (6 bases). Germline loops: CDR1 GTSNPN, CDR2 SVGIG (reference sequence). The CDR3 length is 15 residues. V lost 2 bases and J lost 6, with 17 bases in between. This CDR3 reads CAWSPQEGLVNEQFF. The CDR3 nucleotides read TGTGCCTGGAGTCCACAGGAGGGGTTGGTCAATGAGCAGTTCTTC.

This clone has a single count. Other DNA sequences in the sample encode the same CDR3. The chain combines TRBV6-5 with TRBJ2-7, with 8 bases fitting TRBD1. Germline CDR1 is MNHEY and CDR2 is SVGAGI. The length of the CDR3 is 15 residues. V lost 0 bases to trimming and J lost 4 bases; unmatched junction nucleotides: 5. Written as DNA, the CDR3 is TGTGCCAGCAGTTACTCCCGGGACAGGACTTACGAGCAGTACTTC. Translation: CASSYSRDRTYEQYF.

This sequence joins TRBV4-2 and TRBJ1-4, with D possibly TRBD1 on 6 matching bases. The CDR3 extends over 15 amino acids. The germline V gene has CDR1 LGHNA and CDR2 YNFKEQ. V shed 1 base and J shed 7 bases, with 13 bases lying between them. CDR3 region: CASSQVGGVAEKLFF. CDR3 DNA sequence: TGTGCCAGCAGCCAAGTAGGGGGAGTAGCTGAAAAACTGTTTTTT.

The chain recombines TRBV28 with TRBJ1-3, with D possibly matching TRBD1 (5 bases). The CDR3 loop spans 16 amino acids. Trimming cost V 3 bases and J 1 base, with 13 bases left between them. Per germline, CDR1 MDHEN and CDR2 SYDVKM. The chain's CDR3 is CASSLAGFSSGNTIYF. CDR3 coding DNA: TGTGCCAGCAGTTTGGCAGGGTTTTCTTCTGGAAACACCATATATTTT.

The rearrangement joins TRBV7-2 to TRBJ2-3; 7 bases line up with TRBD2. The V gene's germline CDR1 is SGHTA and CDR2 FQGNSA. The CDR3 extends over 15 amino acids. Germline trimming cut 6 bases from V and 2 bases from J; bases unmatched to any gene: 8. CDR3 protein: CASRPRAGVTDTQYF. The DNA of the CDR3 is TGTGCCAGCAGGCCCCGGGCGGGGGTCACAGATACGCAGTATTTT.

This clone was detected only a few times. This chain connects TRBV5-4 to TRBJ2-2; 7 bases match TRBD1. CDR1 SGHNT and CDR2 YYREEE come from the germline V gene (reference sequence). The V segment lost 0 bases and the J segment 6 bases; nucleotides outside the gene matches: 2. The CDR3 is 14 residues long. The CDR3 reads CASSLGQGAGELFF. CDR3 nucleotide sequence: TGTGCCAGCAGCTTGGGACAGGGAGCCGGGGAGCTGTTTTTT.

The chain has TRBV28 and TRBJ1-3; D not resolved. The CDR3 runs 15 residues. V lost 2 bases and J 3 bases, leaving 11 bases between the germline ends. Germline CDR1 is MDHEN and CDR2 is SYDVKM. The CDR3 sequence: CASSLVVGGGNTIYF. The CDR3 nucleotides read TGTGCCAGCAGTTTAGTGGTCGGCGGTGGAAACACCATATATTTT.

This rearrangement joins TRBV30 to TRBJ1-5; D perhaps matches TRBD1 (5 bases). The CDR3 has 13 amino acids. Germline V gene data show CDR1 as GTSNPN and CDR2 as SVGIG (reference sequence). V was clipped by 5 bases and J by 2 bases, with 10 bases between them. The CDR3 loop is CAWGKGGNQPQHF. The CDR3 coding sequence is TGTGCCTGGGGAAAAGGGGGCAATCAGCCCCAGCATTTT.

In this sample, this clone turned up a few times. The rearrangement uses TRBV24-1 and TRBJ2-3, with 7 bases identical to TRBD2. Looked up from germline, CDR1 is KGHDR and CDR2 is SFDVKD. The CDR3 totals 17 residues. Losses at the gene ends were 4 bases for V and 1 base for J; bases not matched to a gene: 10. In DNA, the CDR3 is TGTGCCACCAGTGACCCGGGGACTACCTCTCGCACAGATACGCAGTATTTT. This sequence encodes CATSDPGTTSRTDTQYF.

This clone was seen a single time. V gene TRBV5-1 combines with J gene TRBJ2-2; 9 nucleotides agree with TRBD2. Looked up from germline, CDR1 is SGHRS and CDR2 is YFSETQ. V shed 4 bases and J 2 bases; nucleotides not matched to a gene: 3. The CDR3 is 15 amino acids. CDR3 protein: CASSKAGGNTGELFF. The CDR3 nucleotides are TGCGCCAGCAGCAAAGCGGGGGGAAACACCGGGGAGCTGTTTTTT.

The CDR3, as DNA: TGTGCCAGCAGCCCTGAGCCCGCGGGACAGGGTCTTGGCTACACCTTC. It translates to CASSPEPAGQGLGYTF. The rearrangement uses TRBV7-2 and TRBJ1-2, with 9 bases matching TRBD1. The J segment lost 7 bases and the V segment lost 5 bases, leaving 14 bases of the junction unmatched. Germline V CDR1 and CDR2: SGHTA, FQGNSA. The CDR3 is made up of 16 amino acids. Complete variable domain (other parts from reference TRBV7-2 and TRBJ1-2): GAGVSQSPSNKVTEKGKDVELRCDPISGHTALYWYRQSLGQGLEFLIYFQGNSAPDKSGLPSDRFSAERTGGSVSTLTIQRTQQEDSAVYLCASSPEPAGQGLGYTFGSGTRLTVV.

This chain connects TRBV5-4 to TRBJ2-3; 9 bases agree with TRBD1. V shed 9 bases and J 1 base; nucleotides not matched to a gene: 3. Germline V CDR1 and CDR2: SGHNT, YYREEE (reference sequence). This CDR3 has 13 amino acids. CDR3 nucleotides: TGTGCCACCCGGACAGGGGGCACAGATACGCAGTATTTT. Amino acid sequence: CATRTGGTDTQYF.

The chain joins TRBV30 to TRBJ2-2; D gene unclear. The CDR3 is 15 residues long. CDR1 and CDR2 from the germline V gene are GTSNPN and SVGIG (reference sequence). Trimming took off 0 bases at V and 2 bases at J, with 10 bases between the two ends. CDR3 nucleotides: TGTGCCTGGAGTGTAGCCGTTCACAACACCGGGGAGCTGTTTTTT. Protein sequence: CAWSVAVHNTGELFF.

The rearrangement uses TRBV28 and TRBJ1-5; D is ambiguous. Trimming shortened V by 6 bases and J by 4 bases, and 7 bases separated the two germline ends. The CDR3 contains 12 residues. Germline V gene lookup returns CDR1 MDHEN and CDR2 SYDVKM. The CDR3 DNA is TGTGCCAGCAGGACACAGAATCAGCCCCAGCATTTT. Translated: CASRTQNQPQHF.

The sample holds a few counts of this clone. The chain joins TRBV28 to TRBJ1-2; the D gene is possibly TRBD1 (5 bases). The CDR3 is made up of 13 amino acids. Germline CDR1 MDHEN, CDR2 SYDVKM. Trimming pared 6 bases from V and 8 bases from J, leaving 16 bases between. The CDR3 nucleotides read TGTGCCAGCAGCCAACCTCAGGGTGGAGGCTACACCTTC. Translating it yields CASSQPQGGGYTF.

J is TRBJ2-3 and V is TRBV7-9, with 7 bases fitting TRBD1. The J segment lost 6 bases and the V segment lost 5 bases, leaving 8 bases of the junction unmatched. The CDR3 runs 14 residues. Germline lookup yields CDR1 SEHNR and CDR2 FQNEAQ (reference sequence). The CDR3 DNA sequence: TGTGCCAGCAGCCTCGACAGGGTAGGGGATACGCAGTATTTT. Protein sequence: CASSLDRVGDTQYF.

V usage is TRBV28 and J usage is TRBJ2-7, with D maybe TRBD2 (6 bases). The V end was cut by 4 bases, the J end by 5 bases, with 18 bases between. Germline V gives CDR1 MDHEN, CDR2 SYDVKM. This CDR3 has 15 residues. The CDR3 region has the DNA TGTGCCAGCAGTTCAACCGGGACTCGCCCTGACGAGCAGTACTTC. Residues: CASSSTGTRPDEQYF.

The chain joins TRBV2 to TRBJ2-5, with 7 bases that match TRBD2. This CDR3 contains 13 residues. V shed 11 bases and J 5 bases; nucleotides not matched to a gene: 11. CDR1 and CDR2 (germline): SNHLY, FYNNEI. The CDR3 reads CAGGRRERETQYF. In DNA form, the CDR3 reads TGTGCCGGGGGGAGGCGGGAGAGGGAGACCCAGTACTTC. The variable domain in full, with the rest retrieved from reference TRBV2 and TRBJ2-5, is EPEVTQTPSHQVTQMGQEVILRCVPISNHLYFYWYRQILGQKVEFLVSFYNNEISEKSEIFDDQFSVERPDGSNFTLKIRSTKLEDSAMYFCAGGRRERETQYFGPGTRLLVL.

V gene TRBV7-3 combines with J gene TRBJ2-6, with D hard to call. Trimming left V 5 bases short and J 9 bases short, with 20 bases between. The CDR3 contains 16 residues. Germline V gene sequence: CDR1 SGHTA, CDR2 FQGTGA. The CDR3 sequence is CASSTTAISQFNVLTF. For the CDR3, the DNA is TGTGCCAGCAGCACCACAGCTATCTCGCAGTTCAACGTCCTGACTTTC.